The subject of this entry is one T cell receptor (beta chain). It lacks a known antigen. No much larger clone is present one base from it, and per-base qualities are unavailable. This specimen belongs to a study of blood T cell repertoires in COVID-19 (dated by TCRdb to 2019 to 2021). Context from the whole study: Samples from collaborators originated in the United States, Italy and Spain and spanned both the acute and convalescent phases of COVID-19. The material from the prospective study consisted of cDNA or gDNA derived from T cells, B-cell-depleted T cells, or PBMCs. Deeply sampled blood TCRbeta repertoires from subjects exposed to, actively infected with, or recovered from COVID-19 were included in the dataset. The repertoires were released in a freely available public database meant as a resource for research on the immune response to SARS-CoV-2. The samples were drawn from two sources: the first 160 participants of the ongoing ImmuneRACE study, and 1,000 to 1,500 subjects contributed by 6 global collaborators. The sample metadata nearly always contained a de-identified subject ID, COVID-19 status, age in years and sex. HLA class I and class II types, where available, came from metadata supplied by the sample provider rather than from assay-based typing.

TCRbeta CDR3 regions were amplified from genomic DNA by means of the immunoSEQ Assay, a bias-controlled multiplex PCR. Regarding the original processing steps: Nucleated cell counts per sample were estimated from amplification of reference gene primers within the assay. Sequence reads were collapsed and filtered to measure the absolute abundance of every unique TCRbeta CDR3 rearrangement. For each sample, productive Simpson clonality was calculated by taking the square root of Simpson's diversity index across productive rearrangements. What TCRdb holds here is the immuneACCESS table cut down to in-frame rearrangements. Part of the clones is not present; checked against another copy, under half of the missing clones reflect an unresolved V gene, and the others are unexplained. The V and J calls and clone size come from that table; D and trimming were worked out from the DNA. The sample contains roughly 57,000 clones, about 87% of them found a single time. The ten biggest clones cover approximately 6% of the sample.

Study-level results and caveats: How much clinical and demographic metadata was included differed by source and by participant, and the metadata was provided uncurated.

The cysteine opens and the phenylalanine closes a CDR3 of 16 amino acids. This entry keeps only the CDR3 DNA: 48 bases, framed from base 1. V loses 6 bases, J loses 0 bases, and the germline ends lie 16 bases apart. The germline V gene encodes CDR1 SGHAT and CDR2 FQNNGV. In Seattle, one collaborating source enrolled patients while the infection was active and tracked those patients longitudinally over the course of disease. Whole blood was collected in K2EDTA tubes by collaborating institutions according to the institutions' own protocols. For TCRbeta analysis, collaborator samples were shipped as frozen whole blood, as isolated PBMCs, or as DNA extracted from either sample type.

Sequencing used peripheral blood. The chain joins TRBV11-2 to TRBJ2-3; a weak D assignment points to TRBD2 (6 bases agree). The sequence was collected from a woman aged 60-75 years with COVID-19, enrolled during active disease. In nucleotide form, the sequence is TGTGCCAGCAGACCTTTGGCGGGGCCTAGCACAGATACGCAGTATTTT. It is translated as CASRPLAGPSTDTQYF.